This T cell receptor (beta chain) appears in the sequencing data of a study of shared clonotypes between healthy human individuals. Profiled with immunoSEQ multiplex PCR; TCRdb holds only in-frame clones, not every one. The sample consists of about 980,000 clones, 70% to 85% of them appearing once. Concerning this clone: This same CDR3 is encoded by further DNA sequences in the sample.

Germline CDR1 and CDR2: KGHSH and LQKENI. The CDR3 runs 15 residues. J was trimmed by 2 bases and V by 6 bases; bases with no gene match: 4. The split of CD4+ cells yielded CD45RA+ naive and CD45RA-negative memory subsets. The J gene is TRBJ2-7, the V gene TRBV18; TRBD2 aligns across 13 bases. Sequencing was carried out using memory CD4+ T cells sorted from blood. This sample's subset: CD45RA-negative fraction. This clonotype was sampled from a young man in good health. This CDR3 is CASSPTSGGAYEQYF. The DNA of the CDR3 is TGTGCCAGCTCGCCAACTAGCGGGGGGGCCTACGAGCAGTACTTC.